This T cell receptor (beta chain) was recorded in a study of T cell repertoires in cytomegalovirus infection. Study-wide context: It was the public TCR beta signatures that indicated both CMV infection and matching HLA type. Study outcomes and limitations: In two of eight donors, the top clonotype was HLA-C-restricted CMV-specific.

TCRdb re-called the reads through MiXCR, storing one row per CDR3 protein. This table has around 530,000 distinct CDR3 sequences, around 27% appearing once. As concerns this clonotype: Its antigen is as yet unknown.

Trimming took 10 bases from V and 1 from J, leaving 11 bases between them. The V gene's germline CDR1 is SNHLY and CDR2 FYNNEI. There are 13 residues in the CDR3. Sequencing input: PBMCs. V and J are TRBV2 and TRBJ2-1; D remains ambiguous. The receptor was isolated from a human donor in good health (CMV status not recorded). Some clones in this sample may be carry-over from other donors' samples. The CDR3 region is CATSDESYNEQFF. DNA for the CDR3: TGTGCCACCTCGGACGAATCCTACAATGAGCAGTTCTTC.